The 22 T cell receptor beta chains below come from one sample, sequenced in a study of cytomegalovirus exposure and HLA in healthy donors. The PCR ran on 60 Vbeta and 13 Jbeta primers. The protocol was immunoSEQ multiplex PCR, while the TCRdb copy is restricted to in-frame clones and leaves out a portion. The sample yields some 89,000 clones, 70% to 85% seen once. Sequences were obtained from PBMCs. These TCRs come from a man aged 55 to 70 in good health and CMV-seronegative.

J is TRBJ1-5 and V is TRBV7-2; D is possibly TRBD1 (5 bases). Trimming removed 4 bases at V and 0 bases at J, with 13 bases between. The CDR3 is made up of 16 amino acids. Germline V gives CDR1 SGHTA, CDR2 FQGNSA. The CDR3 reads CASSSFHDSSNQPQHF. The CDR3 DNA follows: TGTGCCAGCAGCTCCTTTCATGACAGTAGCAATCAGCCCCAGCATTTT. Combining the CDR3 with reference TRBV7-2 and TRBJ1-5 gives the whole variable domain GAGVSQSPSNKVTEKGKDVELRCDPISGHTALYWYRQSLGQGLEFLIYFQGNSAPDKSGLPSDRFSAERTGGSVSTLTIQRTQQEDSAVYLCASSSFHDSSNQPQHFGDGTRLSIL.

This clone has only a few counts. The chain recombines TRBV19 with TRBJ1-4, with 8 bases aligning to TRBD1. This CDR3 comprises 14 residues. The V and J ends lost 7 bases and 6 bases, in that order; junction bases with no gene match: 7. The V gene's germline CDR1 is LNHDA and CDR2 SQIVND (reference sequence). CDR3 DNA sequence: TGTGCCAGTAATTTCAGGGGGCGCGATGAAAAACTGTTTTTT. Encoded protein: CASNFRGRDEKLFF.

This clone has a handful of counts. The rearrangement uses TRBV6-1 and TRBJ2-5, with 8 bases aligning to TRBD2. This CDR3 is built from 15 residues. CDR1 and CDR2 from the germline V gene are MNHNS and SASEGT. Trimming took 3 bases from V and 4 from J; bases not matched to a gene: 7. CDR3 coding DNA: TGTGCCAGCAGTGAGTTCGGGAGGGTGTTAGAGACCCAGTACTTC. Translated, it gives CASSEFGRVLETQYF.

The rearrangement links TRBV19 to TRBJ2-3; possibly TRBD2 for D (5 bases). V lost 5 bases, J lost 0 bases, and 21 bases lay in between. The germline V gene encodes CDR1 LNHDA and CDR2 SQIVND (reference sequence). This CDR3 spans 18 amino acids. The CDR3 loop is CASSVFSLVSTSTDTQYF. The CDR3 DNA follows: TGTGCCAGTAGTGTCTTTTCACTAGTATCGACTAGCACAGATACGCAGTATTTT. The whole variable domain, remainder taken from reference TRBV19 and TRBJ2-3, is DGGITQSPKYLFRKEGQNVTLSCEQNLNHDAMYWYRQDPGQGLRLIYYSQIVNDFQKGDIAEGYSVSREKKESFPLTVTSAQKNPTAFYLCASSVFSLVSTSTDTQYFGPGTRLTVL.

V and J are TRBV6-5 and TRBJ2-4; a weak D match, TRBD2 (6 bases). The CDR3 length is 13 residues. The germline V gene has CDR1 MNHEY and CDR2 SVGAGI. Deletions cut 6 bases from V and 6 bases from J, with 12 bases between. The CDR3 coding sequence is TGTGCCAGCAGACAACCGGGACTAAACATTCAGTACTTC. It yields the protein CASRQPGLNIQYF.

This chain uses TRBV2 with TRBJ2-3; 8 bases line up with TRBD1. Germline-derived CDR1 and CDR2 are SNHLY and FYNNEI. V gave up 6 bases and J gave up 0 bases; unmatched junction bases: 8. The CDR3 is made up of 16 amino acids. CDR3 sequence (DNA): TGTGCCAGCAGCGACACTACAGGGGGGAGCACAGATACGCAGTATTTT. Amino acids: CASSDTTGGSTDTQYF.

This clone was seen a handful of times. Other DNA sequences of this sample code for an identical CDR3. The genes are TRBV7-9 and TRBJ2-3; D possibly corresponds to TRBD2 (6 bases). The CDR3 loop spans 12 amino acids. Germline assignment: CDR1 SEHNR and CDR2 FQNEAQ (reference sequence). The germline V and J ends were trimmed by 5 bases and 3 bases, with 6 bases remaining between them. Written as DNA, the CDR3 is TGTGCCAGCAGCCGGGGGACAGATACGCAGTATTTT. Protein: CASSRGTDTQYF.

In this sample, this clone turned up a few times. The junction departs from germline at one end; a sequencing error may be responsible. The chain is built from TRBV7-9 and TRBJ1-2; 12 nucleotides agree with TRBD1. CDR1 is SEHNR and CDR2 is FQNEAQ in the germline V gene (reference sequence). The CDR3 has 16 amino acids. CDR3 bases: TGTTCCAGCAGCCCGGGACAGGGGGCCGTTAACTATGGCTACACCTTC. It is translated as CSSSPGQGAVNYGYTF.

In this sample, this clone turned up a few times. The V call is TRBV15, the J call TRBJ1-5; 12 positions agree with TRBD1. The germline V gene encodes CDR1 LNHNV and CDR2 YYDKDF (reference sequence). This CDR3 is built from 16 residues. J was trimmed by 7 bases and V by 7 bases; bases with no gene match: 11. Written as DNA, the CDR3 is TGTGCCACCAAGCGAGGGACAGGGGGCGTCGGACAGCCCCAGCATTTT. Protein sequence: CATKRGTGGVGQPQHF.

The rearrangement joins TRBV6-6 to TRBJ1-2; 7 bases match TRBD1. Unmatched junction bases numbered 10, after V lost 2 bases and J lost 4 bases. The germline gives CDR1 MNHNY, CDR2 SVGAGI (reference sequence). This CDR3 has 16 amino acids. CDR3 nucleotide sequence: TGTGCCAGCAGTTACGCTACGGGACAGCCCATCTATGGCTACACCTTC. Translating gives CASSYATGQPIYGYTF.

The V and J genes are TRBV19 and TRBJ2-5; TRBD2 matches at 8 bases. In germline, CDR1 is LNHDA, CDR2 SQIVND (reference sequence). Losses at the gene ends were 3 bases for V and 2 bases for J; bases not matched to a gene: 8. The CDR3 is made up of 16 amino acids. The CDR3 reads CASSIVASGLQETQYF. The CDR3 DNA sequence: TGTGCCAGTAGTATCGTGGCTAGCGGGTTGCAAGAGACCCAGTACTTC.

The rearrangement uses TRBV10-3 and TRBJ1-1, with D uncertain. CDR3 length: 14 amino acids. CDR1 is ENHRY, CDR2 SYGVKD, per germline. Trimming took off 0 bases at V and 1 base at J, with 6 bases between the two ends. The CDR3 DNA is TGTGCCATCAGTGAGTCGAGGGAGAACACTGAAGCTTTCTTT. Amino acids: CAISESRENTEAFF.

Notes on this clone: One end of the junction varies from germline; a read error may be responsible. J is TRBJ2-2 and V is TRBV7-9; D is uncertain. Germline values: CDR1 SEHNR, CDR2 FQNEAQ (reference sequence). This CDR3 region has 12 residues. In DNA, the CDR3 is TGTTCCAGCACCTCAGGAACCGGGGAGCTGTTTTTT. It specifies CSSTSGTGELFF. The full variable domain, in which reference TRBV7-9 and TRBJ2-2 provide the parts outside the CDR3, is DTGVSQNPRHKITKRGQNVTFRCDPISEHNRLYWYRQTLGQGPEFLTYFQNEAQLEKSRLLSDRFSAERPKGSFSTLEIQRTEQGDSAMYLCSSTSGTGELFFGEGSRLTVL.

The V call is TRBV2, the J call TRBJ1-4; D is unclear. CDR1 and CDR2 from the germline V gene are SNHLY and FYNNEI. V dropped 3 bases and J dropped 5 bases, with 13 bases sitting between them. The CDR3 consists of 15 residues. CDR3 protein: CASSEGPGKNEKLFF. The CDR3 nucleotides are TGTGCCAGCAGTGAGGGCCCCGGGAAAAATGAAAAACTGTTTTTT.

The chain is built from TRBV5-1 and TRBJ2-5, with 9 bases matching TRBD1. This CDR3 is built from 16 residues. Germline CDR1 and CDR2: SGHRS and YFSETQ. J gave up 5 bases and V 3 bases, and 11 bases lay outside the gene matches. CDR3 sequence (DNA): TGCGCCAGCAGCTCGTTACAGGGGGCCCCAGGGGAGACCCAGTACTTC. Translation gives CASSSLQGAPGETQYF.

The chain combines TRBV13 with TRBJ2-7; D is possibly TRBD1 (6 bases). CDR1 and CDR2 (germline): PRHDT, FYEKMQ (reference sequence). Deletions cut 3 bases from V and 5 bases from J, with 11 bases between. The CDR3 spans 13 residues. Here the CDR3 DNA reads TGTGCCAGCAGCTTCCAGGGGCGGAACGAGCAGTACTTC. As protein: CASSFQGRNEQYF. The variable domain in full, with the rest retrieved from reference TRBV13 and TRBJ2-7, is AAGVIQSPRHLIKEKRETATLKCYPIPRHDTVYWYQQGPGQDPQFLISFYEKMQSDKGSIPDRFSAQQFSDYHSELNMSSLELGDSALYFCASSFQGRNEQYFGPGTRLTVT.

This clone was seen more than once but under ten times. The J gene is TRBJ2-7, the V gene TRBV7-2; 7 bases are shared with TRBD1. The germline V gene encodes CDR1 SGHTA and CDR2 FQGNSA. The CDR3 loop spans 17 amino acids. J was trimmed by 2 bases and V by 1 base; bases with no gene match: 11. DNA for the CDR3: TGTGCCAGCAGCTTAGGGCAGGGGGTAGGCTACACCTACGAGCAGTACTTC. Translated, it gives CASSLGQGVGYTYEQYF.

The J gene is TRBJ1-4, the V gene TRBV6-5; 7 bases line up with TRBD1. The CDR3 contains 14 residues. The ends lost 6 bases at V and 10 bases at J; junction bases unmatched: 11. Germline V CDR1 and CDR2: MNHEY, SVGAGI. The CDR3 here is CASREGTARGKLFF. Written as DNA, the CDR3 is TGTGCCAGCAGAGAGGGGACAGCCAGAGGAAAACTGTTTTTT.

The chain joins TRBV25-1 to TRBJ2-3; no reliable D call. The germline CDR1 and CDR2 sequences are MGHDK and SYGVNS. V shed 3 bases and J shed 2 bases, with 3 bases lying between them. This CDR3 region has 12 residues. As DNA, the CDR3 is TGTGCCAGCAGTGACCTCACAGATACGCAGTATTTT. Protein product: CASSDLTDTQYF.

This chain joins TRBV6-1 and TRBJ1-1; 8 positions match TRBD1. Germline values: CDR1 MNHNS, CDR2 SASEGT. V gave up 9 bases and J gave up 1 base; unmatched junction bases: 7. CDR3 length equals 14 residues. In DNA, the CDR3 is TGTGCCAGTAGATTGACAGGGGAGAACACTGAAGCTTTCTTT. Translating gives CASRLTGENTEAFF.

The chain employs TRBV10-3 and TRBJ2-5; 10 bases map to TRBD2. V dropped 2 bases and J dropped 0; count of bases not matched to a gene: 0. The CDR3 covers 15 residues. Germline V gene lookup returns CDR1 ENHRY and CDR2 SYGVKD. The CDR3 loop is CAISEGLADQETQYF. The DNA for the CDR3 is TGTGCCATCAGTGAGGGACTAGCGGACCAAGAGACCCAGTACTTC.

V gene TRBV5-4 combines with J gene TRBJ2-2, with D possibly matching TRBD1 (6 bases). Germline V CDR1 and CDR2: SGHNT, YYREEE (reference sequence). CDR3 length: 13 amino acids. V was trimmed by 7 bases and J by 7 bases, leaving 14 bases between them. The CDR3 DNA reads TGTGCCAGCGATAACAGGGTCGGCGGGGAGCTGTTTTTT. Amino acids: CASDNRVGGELFF.